This TCR beta chain was identified in a study of CD8+ T cells in alopecia areata. Study context: In an open-label trial, patients got 5 to 10 mg tofacitinib twice daily.

Trimming removed 7 bases from V and 3 bases from J, with 3 bases in between. The CDR3 contains 10 residues. The germline V gene encodes CDR1 MDHEN and CDR2 SYDVKM. Extraction and reverse transcription of RNA yielded cDNA as the sequencing template. Clones were read by immunoSEQ multiplex PCR, and TCRdb kept only the in-frame ones, dropping some. Among 150,000 to 250,000 clones listed, roughly three fifths were seen once. Indicated treatment: oral pan-JAK inhibitor, 5-10 mg twice daily. Whole-study findings and limits: Scalp and blood samples kept many expanded lesional clones throughout tofacitinib.

Regarding this clone: Its target is unknown.

The chain uses TRBV28 and TRBJ1-2; D is uncertain. This specimen was CD4+ T cells sorted from blood, taken at week 4, from a patient treated with tofacitinib. This TCR was sampled from a human donor with alopecia areata. The CDR3 nucleotides read TGTGCCAGCAACCACTATGGCTACACCTTC. It codes for CASNHYGYTF.